Listed below are T cell receptor beta chains from one sample, sequenced in a study of blood T cell repertoires in COVID-19. The method was immunoSEQ multiplex PCR; TCRdb's version includes in-frame clones alone and lacks a portion of them. The profile shows about 250,000 clones, about 86% of them singletons. The specimen sequenced was peripheral blood. The receptor set was obtained from a man aged 45-65 years with active or convalescent COVID-19. Each CDR3 is given with its conserved first and last residue. Each record gives: CDR3 protein, CDR3 DNA, V gene, D gene, clone size, J gene. The D gene is left open where the match is weak. The size field is filled for only some rows; it gives once, few, many or a size class.

CDR3 protein: CAWRTTGGTHEAFF
CDR3 DNA: TGTGCCTGGAGGACCACAGGGGGCACGCATGAAGCTTTCTTT
V gene: TRBV30
D gene: TRBD1
clone size: .
J gene: TRBJ1-1

CDR3 protein: CASSLQWDTDYEQYF
CDR3 DNA: TGTGCCAGCAGCCTCCAATGGGACACCGACTACGAGCAGTACTTC
V gene: TRBV6-5
D gene: .
clone size: once
J gene: TRBJ2-7

CDR3 protein: CATSRDRGGTGNTIYF
CDR3 DNA: TGTGCCACCAGCAGAGATAGGGGAGGGACTGGAAACACCATATATTTT
V gene: TRBV15
D gene: .
clone size: .
J gene: TRBJ1-3

CDR3 protein: CASSSAGLGYTF
CDR3 DNA: TGTGCCAGCAGTTCAGCGGGTCTTGGCTACACCTTC
V gene: TRBV28
D gene: .
clone size: .
J gene: TRBJ1-2

CDR3 protein: CASSPRFRGNTIYF
CDR3 DNA: TGTGCCAGTAGTCCCAGGTTTAGAGGAAACACCATATATTTT
V gene: TRBV19
D gene: .
clone size: .
J gene: TRBJ1-3

CDR3 protein: CASSQGGGGGYTF
CDR3 DNA: TGTGCCAGCAGCCAAGGAGGGGGCGGAGGCTACACCTTC
V gene: TRBV3-1/TRBV3-2
D gene: TRBD1
clone size: few
J gene: TRBJ1-2

CDR3 protein: CASSQDRSRSYEQYF
CDR3 DNA: TGTGCCAGCAGCCAAGATCGGTCACGCTCCTACGAGCAGTACTTC
V gene: TRBV14
D gene: .
clone size: .
J gene: TRBJ2-7

CDR3 protein: CARSLAGSSGNTIYF
CDR3 DNA: TGTGCCAGAAGCTTGGCGGGGAGCTCTGGAAACACCATATATTTT
V gene: TRBV5-3
D gene: .
clone size: .
J gene: TRBJ1-3

CDR3 protein: CASSSAGGLRLYEQYF
CDR3 DNA: TGTGCCAGCAGCTCAGCGGGGGGGCTCCGCTTATACGAGCAGTACTTC
V gene: TRBV7-9
D gene: TRBD2
clone size: .
J gene: TRBJ2-7

CDR3 protein: CACNHGTANTGELFF
CDR3 DNA: TGTGCCTGTAATCATGGGACAGCAAACACCGGGGAGCTGTTTTTT
V gene: TRBV30
D gene: TRBD1
clone size: once
J gene: TRBJ2-2

CDR3 protein: CASSLRGGTGRYGYTF
CDR3 DNA: TGTGCCAGCAGCTTAAGGGGCGGGACAGGTAGATATGGCTACACCTTC
V gene: TRBV7-8
D gene: TRBD1
clone size: .
J gene: TRBJ1-2

CDR3 protein: CAWSPGGGVGYTF
CDR3 DNA: TGTGCCTGGAGTCCTGGGGGGGGCGTAGGCTACACCTTC
V gene: TRBV30
D gene: .
clone size: .
J gene: TRBJ1-2

CDR3 protein: CASSQDLAAAGPQHF
CDR3 DNA: TGTGCCAGCAGCCAAGATCTGGCAGCCGCGGGGCCCCAGCATTTT
V gene: TRBV4-2
D gene: .
clone size: .
J gene: TRBJ1-5

CDR3 protein: CASSFRDRAFF
CDR3 DNA: TGTGCCAGCAGCTTCCGGGACAGGGCTTTCTTT
V gene: TRBV6-5
D gene: TRBD1
clone size: .
J gene: TRBJ1-1

CDR3 protein: CASRKQETGNTEAFF
CDR3 DNA: TGTGCCAGCAGAAAACAAGAGACAGGGAACACTGAAGCTTTCTTT
V gene: TRBV2
D gene: .
clone size: .
J gene: TRBJ1-1

CDR3 protein: CASQASSTDTQYF
CDR3 DNA: TGTGCCAGCCAGGCTTCCTCCACAGATACGCAGTATTTT
V gene: TRBV6-6
D gene: .
clone size: .
J gene: TRBJ2-3

CDR3 protein: CASSHRGAVSTDTQYF
CDR3 DNA: TGTGCCAGCAGCCATCGGGGGGCGGTTAGCACAGATACGCAGTATTTT
V gene: TRBV7-9
D gene: .
clone size: .
J gene: TRBJ2-3

CDR3 protein: CASSYITGELFF
CDR3 DNA: TGTGCCAGCAGTTATATAACCGGGGAGCTGTTTTTT
V gene: TRBV7-9
D gene: .
clone size: .
J gene: TRBJ2-2

CDR3 protein: CASSPGTGFTEAFF
CDR3 DNA: TGTGCCAGCAGCCCGGGGACAGGGTTCACTGAAGCTTTCTTT
V gene: TRBV11-2
D gene: TRBD1
clone size: .
J gene: TRBJ1-1

CDR3 protein: CASSASSGGSTDTQYF
CDR3 DNA: TGTGCCAGCAGTGCCTCTAGCGGGGGGAGCACAGATACGCAGTATTTT
V gene: TRBV2
D gene: TRBD2
clone size: .
J gene: TRBJ2-3

CDR3 protein: CASSSQGSYGYTF
CDR3 DNA: TGTGCCAGCAGTTCACAGGGAAGCTATGGCTACACCTTC
V gene: TRBV28
D gene: .
clone size: .
J gene: TRBJ1-2

CDR3 protein: CASSQPRRGSTEAFF
CDR3 DNA: TGTGCCAGCAGCCAACCTCGCCGGGGGAGCACTGAAGCTTTCTTT
V gene: TRBV4-2
D gene: .
clone size: .
J gene: TRBJ1-1

CDR3 protein: CASSDSTGNNSPLHF
CDR3 DNA: TGTGCCAGCAGTGACTCGACAGGGAATAATTCACCCCTCCACTTT
V gene: TRBV28
D gene: TRBD1
clone size: few
J gene: TRBJ1-6

CDR3 protein: CASSFRRGGEGYTF
CDR3 DNA: TGTGCCAGCAGTTTCCGCAGGGGTGGTGAAGGCTACACCTTC
V gene: TRBV28
D gene: .
clone size: .
J gene: TRBJ1-2

CDR3 protein: CAISEGTGMAKNIQYF
CDR3 DNA: TGTGCCATCAGTGAAGGGACAGGGATGGCCAAAAACATTCAGTACTTC
V gene: TRBV10-3
D gene: TRBD1
clone size: .
J gene: TRBJ2-4

CDR3 protein: CAISVGALDTEAFF
CDR3 DNA: TGTGCCATCAGTGTAGGGGCTTTAGACACTGAAGCTTTCTTT
V gene: TRBV10-3
D gene: .
clone size: .
J gene: TRBJ1-1

CDR3 protein: CASSTNLAGGTDTQYF
CDR3 DNA: TGTGCCAGCAGCACCAACCTAGCGGGGGGCACAGATACGCAGTATTTT
V gene: TRBV7-3
D gene: TRBD2
clone size: .
J gene: TRBJ2-3

CDR3 protein: CATSRLAGTGTHEQYF
CDR3 DNA: TGTGCCACCAGCAGACTTGCCGGGACAGGGACCCACGAGCAGTACTTC
V gene: TRBV15
D gene: TRBD1
clone size: .
J gene: TRBJ2-7

CDR3 protein: CAWATRGAHSYEQYF
CDR3 DNA: TGTGCCTGGGCTACCCGTGGGGCCCACTCCTACGAGCAGTACTTC
V gene: TRBV30
D gene: .
clone size: .
J gene: TRBJ2-7

CDR3 protein: CAWSGRQGVNTEAFF
CDR3 DNA: TGTGCCTGGAGTGGCCGACAGGGGGTGAACACTGAAGCTTTCTTT
V gene: TRBV30
D gene: TRBD1
clone size: .
J gene: TRBJ1-1

CDR3 protein: CASSSASGTAPYEQYF
CDR3 DNA: TGTGCCAGCAGCTCCGCTTCCGGGACAGCACCCTACGAGCAGTACTTC
V gene: TRBV7-2
D gene: TRBD1
clone size: .
J gene: TRBJ2-7

CDR3 protein: CASSSRRIRNEQFF
CDR3 DNA: TGTGCCAGCAGTTCCCGAAGAATCCGGAATGAGCAGTTCTTC
V gene: TRBV6-2/TRBV6-3
D gene: .
clone size: .
J gene: TRBJ2-1

CDR3 protein: CASHTGTPNTGELFF
CDR3 DNA: TGTGCCAGCCATACCGGGACACCGAACACCGGGGAGCTGTTTTTT
V gene: TRBV19
D gene: .
clone size: .
J gene: TRBJ2-2

CDR3 protein: CASRLIGGIYGYTF
CDR3 DNA: TGTGCCAGTAGGCTGATCGGGGGGATCTATGGCTACACCTTC
V gene: TRBV19
D gene: .
clone size: .
J gene: TRBJ1-2

CDR3 protein: CASRLTGAQAFF
CDR3 DNA: TGTGCCAGCAGACTGACAGGGGCCCAAGCTTTCTTT
V gene: TRBV12-3/TRBV12-4
D gene: TRBD1
clone size: .
J gene: TRBJ1-1

CDR3 protein: CASIGSRTGSNQPQHF
CDR3 DNA: TGCGCCAGCATTGGCTCCCGGACAGGAAGCAATCAGCCCCAGCATTTT
V gene: TRBV10-1
D gene: TRBD1
clone size: .
J gene: TRBJ1-5

CDR3 protein: CSVEILASGVADTQYF
CDR3 DNA: TGCAGCGTTGAAATTCTGGCTAGCGGGGTGGCAGATACGCAGTATTTT
V gene: TRBV29-1
D gene: TRBD2
clone size: .
J gene: TRBJ2-3

CDR3 protein: CASSFSQYNSPLHF
CDR3 DNA: TGTGCCAGCAGCTTTTCACAGTATAATTCACCCCTCCACTTT
V gene: TRBV11-1
D gene: .
clone size: .
J gene: TRBJ1-6

CDR3 protein: CASSIGSTGEDSPLHF
CDR3 DNA: TGTGCCAGTAGTATAGGTTCGACAGGGGAGGATTCACCCCTCCACTTT
V gene: TRBV19
D gene: TRBD1
clone size: .
J gene: TRBJ1-6

CDR3 protein: CASSGGAQGYTEAFF
CDR3 DNA: TGCGCCAGCAGTGGGGGTGCACAGGGGTACACTGAAGCTTTCTTT
V gene: TRBV5-1
D gene: TRBD1
clone size: once
J gene: TRBJ1-1